Included here is one T cell receptor beta chain sequence, with context. Its antigen is unknown. Unique molecular identifiers were built into the TCRbeta library. TCRdb re-derived calls from the PCR reads in MiXCR, one entry per CDR3 protein. The sample carries 600,000 to 700,000 distinct CDR3 sequences, about 12% recorded once. This sample is part of a study of T-cell reconstitution after alpha-beta-depleted transplantation in children. Study conclusions and caveats: Several hundred graft clones that had expanded were reportedly the source of alpha-beta T cells about two months after transplant. By one year post-transplant, T-cell counts and diversity largely arose from T cells that were newly produced.

Source: PBMCs, taken before TCRalphabeta/CD19-depleted stem cell transplant. This receptor was identified in a girl between 2 and 10 years old with congenital amegakaryocytic thrombocytopenia, due to receive a stem cell transplant.

CDR3 nucleotides: TGCGCCAGCAGCTTGGGACAGCATAATGAAAAACTGTTTTTT. Translated: CASSLGQHNEKLFF. The chain employs TRBV5-1 and TRBJ1-4; D perhaps matches TRBD1 (5 bases). Germline loops: CDR1 SGHRS, CDR2 YFSETQ. The V gene lost 0 bases and the J gene lost 4 bases, with 7 bases spanning the gap. This CDR3 spans 14 amino acids.